Listed below are T cell receptor beta chains from one sample, sequenced in a study of T cell repertoires in cytomegalovirus infection. TCRdb processed the reads anew with MiXCR; each CDR3 protein has one entry. The table includes approximately 250,000 distinct CDR3 sequences, around 6.2% detected once. Sequencing used PBMCs. These receptors were collected from a human donor in good health (CMV status not recorded). Some clones in this sample may be carry-over from other donors' samples. CDR3s include the opening cysteine and the closing phenylalanine or tryptophan.

V	J	CDR3
TRBV5-8	TRBJ2-4	CASSLRLQGAKNIQYF
TRBV19	TRBJ1-1	CASSWAVPPGTEAFF
TRBV7-2	TRBJ1-5	CASSQISGGGNQPQHF
TRBV20-1	TRBJ2-5	CSARDRRLAGAPKYF
TRBV7-2	TRBJ1-5	CASSISTGSNQPQHF
TRBV2	TRBJ2-7	CASTRGHPYEQYF
TRBV7-2	TRBJ2-4	CASSLALTGAKNIQYF
TRBV5-1	TRBJ2-3	CASSFLGAGTDTQYF
TRBV7-2	TRBJ1-1	CASSSQQGNTEAFF
TRBV14	TRBJ2-5	CASRRQGRETQYF
TRBV11-1	TRBJ2-5	CASSFQPGGEETQYF
TRBV19	TRBJ2-1	CASRNRSYNEQFF
TRBV6-1	TRBJ1-5	CASSPPGFLNQPQHF
TRBV29-1	TRBJ2-7	CSVDMGYEQYF
TRBV29-1	TRBJ1-1	CSVEGDVAFF
TRBV28	TRBJ2-2	CASSIVGPGELFF
TRBV2	TRBJ1-2	CASSESGTNYGYTF
TRBV6-4	TRBJ2-6	CASIRQGFSGANVLTF
TRBV5-5	TRBJ2-1	CASSLGAGGLGEQFF
TRBV7-2	TRBJ1-6	CASSLNARGLNSPLHF
TRBV20-1	TRBJ1-1	CSAGKGTEAFF
TRBV29-1	TRBJ1-2	CSVRDGNYGYTF
TRBV29-1	TRBJ2-7	CSVEEGIRYEQYF
TRBV4-3	TRBJ2-3	CTSSQVLPPSSTDTQYF
TRBV19	TRBJ1-1	CASTPRPSPGWTEAFF
TRBV7-2	TRBJ1-2	CASSLGQGKVYTF
TRBV29-1	TRBJ2-7	CSVSGQVNYEQYF
TRBV7-2	TRBJ2-5	CASRTSGGPRETQYF
TRBV29-1	TRBJ2-7	CSVVGQGTSPYEQYF
TRBV7-2	TRBJ2-1	CASSSPRGTNEQFF
TRBV12-3/TRBV12-4	TRBJ1-6	CASRGSYNSPLHF
TRBV10-3	TRBJ2-7	CAISESIMQGADEQYF
TRBV7-2	TRBJ1-3	CASSTRQGPGNTIYF
TRBV6-2/TRBV6-3	TRBJ2-7	CASSWTGSSSYEQYF
TRBV7-2	TRBJ1-6	CASSFIAGDNSPLHF
TRBV4-1	TRBJ1-4	CASSPPPATNEKLFF
TRBV6-5	TRBJ1-2	CASSHGGVRGGYTF
TRBV12-3/TRBV12-4	TRBJ2-5	CASSARLAGGGETQYF
TRBV6-5	TRBJ1-3	CASSRFRDRPLSGNTIYF
TRBV7-6	TRBJ1-1	CASSPSGGADEAFF
TRBV10-3	TRBJ1-1	CAISDYQGASWNTEAFF
TRBV7-2	TRBJ2-2	CASTLLVPETGELFF
TRBV7-2	TRBJ1-1	CASSLSWGLSLTEAFF
TRBV5-5	TRBJ1-5	CASSKDRGNQPQHF
TRBV5-1	TRBJ1-2	CASSIDPAPFYGYTF
TRBV2	TRBJ1-5	CASSDRGGFGPQHF
TRBV20-1	TRBJ1-1	CSARGAGEAFF
TRBV24-1	TRBJ2-4	CATSDQQIAKNIQYF
TRBV7-2	TRBJ2-7	CASSFDSTGEQYF
TRBV7-2	TRBJ1-2	CASSPLQGALGYTF
TRBV2	TRBJ1-1	CASREQGARNTEAFF
TRBV20-1	TRBJ2-7	CSARKGDAFYEQYF